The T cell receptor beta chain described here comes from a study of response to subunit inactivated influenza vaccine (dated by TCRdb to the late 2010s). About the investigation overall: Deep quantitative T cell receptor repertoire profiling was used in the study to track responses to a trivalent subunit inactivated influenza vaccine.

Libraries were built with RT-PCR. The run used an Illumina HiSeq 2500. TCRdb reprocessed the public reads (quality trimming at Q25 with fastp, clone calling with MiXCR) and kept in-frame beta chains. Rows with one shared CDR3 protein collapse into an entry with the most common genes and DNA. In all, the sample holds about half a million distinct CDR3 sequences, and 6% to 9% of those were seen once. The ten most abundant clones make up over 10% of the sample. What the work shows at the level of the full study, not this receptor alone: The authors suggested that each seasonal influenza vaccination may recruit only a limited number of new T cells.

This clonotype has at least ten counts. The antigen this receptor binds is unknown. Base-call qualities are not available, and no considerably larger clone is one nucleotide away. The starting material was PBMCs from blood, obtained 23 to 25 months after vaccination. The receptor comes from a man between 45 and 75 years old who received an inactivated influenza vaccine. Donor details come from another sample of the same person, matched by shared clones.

This receptor carries the CDR3 CASSLDSDLEQFF. The DNA reads as follows: TGTGCCAGCAGCTTAGACTCGGACCTTGAGCAGTTCTTC. The V and J segments used are TRBV7-7 and TRBJ2-1; the D gene cannot be resolved reliably. V is cut by 1 base and J by 9 bases, and the space between the germline ends is 10 bases. CDR3 length: 13 amino acids, cysteine to phenylalanine. The CDR3 DNA has 39 bases and is translated from base 1. For CDR1 and CDR2, the germline V gene (reference sequence) lists SSHAT and FNYEAQ. Supplemented by the reference TRBV7-7 and TRBJ2-1 proteins around the CDR3, the complete variable domain is GAGVSQSPRYKVTKRGQDVTLRCDPISSHATLYWYQQALGQGPEFLTYFNYEAQPDKSGLPSDRFSAERPEGSISTLTIQRTEQRDSAMYRCASSLDSDLEQFFGPGTRLTVL.